The clone carrying this TCR beta chain was counted only a few times. Its specificity is not known. The CDR3 has 15 amino acids. Germline lookup yields CDR1 DFQATT and CDR2 SNEGSKA (reference sequence). V lost 5 bases to trimming and J lost 5 bases; unmatched junction nucleotides: 11. The data were obtained in a study of blood T cells in healthy people across ages. Study-wide results and limits: What prevented conclusive comparison of naive and antigen-experienced cells was that PBMCs were unsorted.

The study recruited healthy Caucasian donors from Russia who were aged roughly 6 to 95. The use of a sample-barcoded 5' primer and a J-beta primer mix characterized a second PCR of 7 to 11 cycles. Each TCR beta cDNA got a 12-nucleotide random molecular identifier. TCRdb recomputed calls from the 5' RACE reads with MiXCR, one row per CDR3 protein. The table records some 760,000 distinct CDR3 sequences, roughly 25% of them present only once. These data are also associated with another study on T cells of mothers and their children.

The sequencing sample was made of blood. The sequence came from a boy aged 10-17 years in good health. The chain recombines TRBV20-1 with TRBJ2-5; 10 positions match TRBD2. Here the CDR3 reads CSADHLAGEEETQYF. The CDR3 DNA follows: TGCAGTGCTGATCATCTAGCGGGGGAGGAGGAGACCCAGTACTTC.